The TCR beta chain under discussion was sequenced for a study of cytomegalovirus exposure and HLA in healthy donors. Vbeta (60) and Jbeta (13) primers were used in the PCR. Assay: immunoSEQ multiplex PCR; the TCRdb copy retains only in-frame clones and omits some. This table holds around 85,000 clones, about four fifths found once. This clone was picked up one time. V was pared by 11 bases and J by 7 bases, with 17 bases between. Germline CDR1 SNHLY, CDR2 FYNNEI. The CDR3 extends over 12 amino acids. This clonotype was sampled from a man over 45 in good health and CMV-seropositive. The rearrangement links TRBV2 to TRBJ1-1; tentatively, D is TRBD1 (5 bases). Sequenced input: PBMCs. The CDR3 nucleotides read TGTGCCTCCTCCTTGGGGCAGAGTGAAGCTTTCTTT. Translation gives CASSLGQSEAFF.